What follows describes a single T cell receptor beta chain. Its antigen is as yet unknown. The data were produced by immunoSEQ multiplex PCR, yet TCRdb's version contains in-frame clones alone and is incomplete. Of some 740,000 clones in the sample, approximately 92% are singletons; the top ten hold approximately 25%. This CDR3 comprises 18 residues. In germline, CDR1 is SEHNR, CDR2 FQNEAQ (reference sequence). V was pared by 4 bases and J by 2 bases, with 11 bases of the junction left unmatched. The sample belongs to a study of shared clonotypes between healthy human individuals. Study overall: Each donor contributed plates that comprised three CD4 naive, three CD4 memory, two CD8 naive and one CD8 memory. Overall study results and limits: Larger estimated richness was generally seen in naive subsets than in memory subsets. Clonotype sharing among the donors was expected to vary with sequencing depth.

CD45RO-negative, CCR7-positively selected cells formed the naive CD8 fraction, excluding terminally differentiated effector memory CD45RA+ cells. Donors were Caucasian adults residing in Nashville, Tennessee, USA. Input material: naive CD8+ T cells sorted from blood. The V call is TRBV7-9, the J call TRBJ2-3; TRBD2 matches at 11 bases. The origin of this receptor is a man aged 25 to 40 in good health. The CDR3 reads CASSSILGTSGNTDTQYF. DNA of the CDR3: TGTGCCAGCAGCTCTATCTTAGGGACTAGCGGAAACACAGATACGCAGTATTTT.